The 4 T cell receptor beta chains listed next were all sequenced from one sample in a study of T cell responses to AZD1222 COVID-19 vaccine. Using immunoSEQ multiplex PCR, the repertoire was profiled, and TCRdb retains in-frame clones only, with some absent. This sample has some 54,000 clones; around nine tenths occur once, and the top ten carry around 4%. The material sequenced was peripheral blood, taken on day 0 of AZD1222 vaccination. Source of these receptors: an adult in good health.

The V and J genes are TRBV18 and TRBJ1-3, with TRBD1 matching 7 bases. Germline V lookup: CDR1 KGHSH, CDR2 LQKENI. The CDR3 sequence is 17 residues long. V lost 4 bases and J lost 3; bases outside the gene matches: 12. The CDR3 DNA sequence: TGTGCCAGCTCACGTACGACCGGGACAGCCAATGGAAACACCATATATTTT. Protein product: CASSRTTGTANGNTIYF.

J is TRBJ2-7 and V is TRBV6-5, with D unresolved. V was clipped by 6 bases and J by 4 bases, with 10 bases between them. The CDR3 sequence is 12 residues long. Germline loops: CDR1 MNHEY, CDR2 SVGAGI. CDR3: CASRYGRYEQYF. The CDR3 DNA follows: TGTGCCAGCAGATACGGACGTTACGAGCAGTACTTC.

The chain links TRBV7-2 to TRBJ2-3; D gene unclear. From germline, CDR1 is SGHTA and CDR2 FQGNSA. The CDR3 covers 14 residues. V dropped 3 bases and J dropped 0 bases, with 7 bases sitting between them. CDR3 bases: TGTGCCAGCAGCTTCGTCCAAAGCACAGATACGCAGTATTTT. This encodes CASSFVQSTDTQYF.

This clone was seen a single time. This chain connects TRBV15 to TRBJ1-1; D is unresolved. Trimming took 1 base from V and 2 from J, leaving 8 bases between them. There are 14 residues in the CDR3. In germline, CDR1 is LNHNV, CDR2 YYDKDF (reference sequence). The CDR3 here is CATSRVQDNTEAFF. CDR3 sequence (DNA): TGTGCCACCAGCAGAGTTCAAGATAACACTGAAGCTTTCTTT.